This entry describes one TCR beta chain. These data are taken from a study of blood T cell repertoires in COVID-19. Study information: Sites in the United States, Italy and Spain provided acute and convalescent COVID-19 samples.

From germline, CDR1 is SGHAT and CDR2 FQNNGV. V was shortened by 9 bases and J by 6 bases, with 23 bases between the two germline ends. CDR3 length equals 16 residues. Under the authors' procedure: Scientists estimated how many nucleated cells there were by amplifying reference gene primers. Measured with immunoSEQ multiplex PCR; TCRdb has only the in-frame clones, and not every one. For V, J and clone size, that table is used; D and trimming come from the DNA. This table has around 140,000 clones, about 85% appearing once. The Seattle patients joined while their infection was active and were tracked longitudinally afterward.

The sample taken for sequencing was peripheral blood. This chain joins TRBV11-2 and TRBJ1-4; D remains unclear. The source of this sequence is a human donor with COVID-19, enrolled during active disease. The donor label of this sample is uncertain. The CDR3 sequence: CARVYVGQDLDEKLFF. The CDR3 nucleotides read TGTGCCAGGGTCTATGTCGGTCAGGATTTGGATGAAAAACTGTTTTTT.